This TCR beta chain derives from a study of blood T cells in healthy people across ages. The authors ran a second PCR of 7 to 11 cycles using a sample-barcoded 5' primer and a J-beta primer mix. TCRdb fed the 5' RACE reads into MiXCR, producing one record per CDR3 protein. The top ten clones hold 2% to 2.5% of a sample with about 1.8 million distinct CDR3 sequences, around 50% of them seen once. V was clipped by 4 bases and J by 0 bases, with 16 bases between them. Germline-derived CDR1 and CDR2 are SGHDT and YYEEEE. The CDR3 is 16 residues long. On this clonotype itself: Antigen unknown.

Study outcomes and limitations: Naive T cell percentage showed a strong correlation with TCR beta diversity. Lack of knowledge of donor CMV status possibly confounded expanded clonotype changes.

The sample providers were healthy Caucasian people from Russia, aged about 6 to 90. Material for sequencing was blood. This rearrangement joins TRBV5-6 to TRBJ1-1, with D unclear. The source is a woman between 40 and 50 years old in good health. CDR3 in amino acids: CASSLFGELMNTEAFF. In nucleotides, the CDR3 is TGTGCCAGCAGCCTCTTCGGGGAACTCATGAACACTGAAGCTTTCTTT.